This TCR beta chain derives from a study of cytomegalovirus exposure and HLA in healthy donors. Study observations and caveats: Later analysis suggested most CMV-associated TCR beta chains were HLA-restricted. Productive status was seen about 90% or about 30% of the time for most TCR beta V segments in an earlier analysis. The availability of immune exposure information extended only to CMV serostatus.

There were likely unrecorded immune exposures, though donors were nominally healthy when sampled. The count of this clone is one. Its antigen is not known. The germline gives CDR1 SGHAT, CDR2 FQNNGV. Trimming cost V 3 bases and J 4 bases; bases outside gene matches: 7. This CDR3 contains 15 residues. The PCR employed 60 Vbeta primers together with 13 Jbeta primers. Repertoires were generated with immunoSEQ multiplex PCR, while TCRdb's copy carries only in-frame clones and drops some. Of around 130,000 clones in the sample, 70% to 85% were seen once. Specimen: PBMCs. The source of this sequence is a woman in her sixties or seventies in good health and CMV-seropositive. The V gene is TRBV11-2, the J gene TRBJ2-7; 9 bases fit TRBD1. CDR3 nucleotide sequence: TGTGCCAGCAGCTTTCCGGGACAGGGTTTTTACGAGCAGTACTTC. It translates to CASSFPGQGFYEQYF.